These 8 T cell receptor beta chains were sequenced from one sample in a study of cytotoxic CD8 clonotypes in ibrutinib-treated CLL. TCRdb keeps only in-frame clones here, not all; method: immunoSEQ multiplex PCR. In the table there are tens of thousands of clones, 90% of which are singletons. The sample consisted of PBMCs, taken after 12 months of ibrutinib treatment. The receptors derive from a human donor with chronic lymphocytic leukemia.

The chain combines TRBV19 with TRBJ1-1, with no clear D. Trimming shortened V by 5 bases and J by 7 bases, and 20 bases separated the two germline ends. The germline V gene has CDR1 LNHDA and CDR2 SQIVND (reference sequence). The CDR3 has 15 residues. The CDR3 is CASSPHGEGKLEAFF. As DNA, the CDR3 is TGTGCCAGTAGTCCCCACGGGGAGGGAAAACTTGAAGCTTTCTTT.

A single count supports this clone. For the CDR3, the DNA is TGTGCCAGTAGGGATTCGGCAGCCGAGGGTAGGAATGAGCAGTTCTTC. This sequence encodes CASRDSAAEGRNEQFF. The V and J genes are TRBV19 and TRBJ2-1; tentatively, D is TRBD2 (5 bases). Trimming took off 6 bases at V and 7 bases at J, with 22 bases between the two ends. This CDR3 contains 16 residues. Per the germline V gene, CDR1 is LNHDA and CDR2 is SQIVND (reference sequence).

Only one count was recorded for this clone. This chain links TRBV7-9 with TRBJ2-3; 9 bases match TRBD1. The trim removed 5 bases at V and 3 bases at J, leaving 6 bases unmatched. The length of the CDR3 is 15 residues. CDR1 SEHNR and CDR2 FQNEAQ come from the germline V gene (reference sequence). CDR3 in amino acids: CASSMDRGSTDTQYF. As DNA, the CDR3 is TGTGCCAGCAGCATGGACAGGGGCTCAACAGATACGCAGTATTTT.

CDR3 coding DNA: TGTGCCAGCAGCTTAGGCGGACTCGAGCAGTTCTTC. As protein: CASSLGGLEQFF. The rearrangement links TRBV7-2 to TRBJ2-1, with a tentative D call TRBD2 (5 bases). This CDR3 contains 12 residues. Per the germline V gene, CDR1 is SGHTA and CDR2 is FQGNSA. V was pared by 1 base and J by 10 bases, with 8 bases between.

The V call is TRBV4-3, the J call TRBJ1-2; possible D gene TRBD1, 6 bases. The CDR3 sequence is 13 residues long. V was pared by 1 base and J by 8 bases, with 11 bases between. CDR1 and CDR2 (germline): LGHNA, YSLEER. The CDR3 DNA is TGCGCCAGCAGCCAAGTGCGGACAGACGGCTACACCTTC. As protein: CASSQVRTDGYTF.

The V and J genes are TRBV19 and TRBJ2-7; 10 nucleotides agree with TRBD2. Germline values: CDR1 LNHDA, CDR2 SQIVND (reference sequence). V gave up 3 bases and J gave up 9 bases; unmatched junction bases: 5. The length of the CDR3 is 13 residues. The CDR3 protein is CASSILAGDGQYF. CDR3 DNA sequence: TGTGCCAGTAGTATTCTAGCGGGAGACGGGCAGTACTTC.

V usage is TRBV5-1 and J usage is TRBJ2-7; 10 nucleotides line up with TRBD2. V was pared by 7 bases and J by 5 bases, with 18 bases of the junction left unmatched. This CDR3 spans 17 amino acids. The germline gives CDR1 SGHRS, CDR2 YFSETQ. The CDR3 nucleotides are TGCGCCAGCGCAGGGTTGGCTAGCGGGAGTCCAATCCACGAGCAGTACTTC. Its translation is CASAGLASGSPIHEQYF. Variable domain in full (rest from reference TRBV5-1 and TRBJ2-7): KAGVTQTPRYLIKTRGQQVTLSCSPISGHRSVSWYQQTPGQGLQFLFEYFSETQRNKGNFPGRFSGRQFSNSRSEMNVSTLELGDSALYLCASAGLASGSPIHEQYFGPGTRLTVT.

This chain connects TRBV11-2 to TRBJ2-4; TRBD2 matches 7 bases. V gave up 3 bases and J gave up 5 bases; unmatched junction bases: 7. The CDR3 has 15 residues. Germline CDR1 and CDR2: SGHAT and FQNNGV. The CDR3 loop reads CASSFGRGRENIQYF. The CDR3 bases are TGTGCCAGCAGCTTCGGGCGCGGGAGAGAAAACATTCAGTACTTC.